Below, 21 T cell receptor beta chains from the same sample are listed, as sequenced in a study of technical replicates of blood from a handful of donors. Clones were sequenced by immunoSEQ multiplex PCR, and TCRdb holds only the in-frame ones, with some missing. The sample lists 85,000 to 100,000 clones; 80% to 95% were seen once. The source material was T cells isolated from PBMCs. All receptors derive from a human donor in good health.

CDR3 amino acids: CASSHVATRTDTQYF. Here the CDR3 DNA reads TGCGCCAGCAGCCATGTAGCAACGCGCACAGATACGCAGTATTTT. The chain links TRBV4-1 to TRBJ2-3; no firm D call. The CDR3 totals 15 residues. Trimming took off 3 bases at V and 1 base at J, with 11 bases between the two ends. Germline V gene data show CDR1 as MGHRA and CDR2 as YSYEKL.

The rearrangement joins TRBV5-4 to TRBJ1-2; 10 nucleotides match TRBD1. This CDR3 contains 15 residues. The germline CDR1 and CDR2 sequences are SGHNT and YYREEE (reference sequence). After removal of 3 bases from V and 1 base from J, the junction contained 3 bases not matched to a gene. CDR3 DNA: TGTGCCAGCAGCTATCGGGACAGGGGTAACTATGGCTACACCTTC. This translates into CASSYRDRGNYGYTF.

This clone was seen a few times. The J gene is TRBJ1-1, the V gene TRBV4-1, with D unclear. The germline V and J ends were trimmed by 3 bases and 5 bases, with 16 bases remaining between them. Germline assignment: CDR1 MGHRA and CDR2 YSYEKL. The CDR3 covers 15 residues. The CDR3 bases are TGCGCCAGCAGCCAGGGTAGCGGCCCGCCTACTGAAGCTTTCTTT. Its translation is CASSQGSGPPTEAFF.

The chain couples TRBV27 to TRBJ2-7; the D gene is possibly TRBD1 (6 bases). Germline values: CDR1 MNHEY, CDR2 SMNVEV (reference sequence). The CDR3 length is 13 residues. V was pared by 3 bases and J by 3 bases, with 9 bases between. CDR3 amino acids: CASSFGQNYEQYF. The CDR3 nucleotides are TGTGCCAGCAGTTTTGGACAGAACTACGAGCAGTACTTC.

The chain employs TRBV6-5 and TRBJ2-3; D is unclear. The germline V and J ends were trimmed by 0 bases and 6 bases, with 7 bases remaining between them. Germline-derived CDR1 and CDR2 are MNHEY and SVGAGI. The CDR3 extends over 13 amino acids. CDR3: CASSYSLRDTQYF. The CDR3 DNA sequence: TGTGCCAGCAGTTACTCCCTCAGGGATACGCAGTATTTT.

This chain connects TRBV9 to TRBJ1-2; D perhaps matches TRBD1 (6 bases). CDR3 length: 17 amino acids. CDR1 is SGDLS, CDR2 YYNGEE, per germline. Trimming cost V 3 bases and J 2 bases, with 20 bases left between them. The CDR3 here is CASSDGDNSWDNYGYTF. Written as DNA, the CDR3 is TGTGCCAGCAGCGATGGGGACAACTCCTGGGACAACTATGGCTACACCTTC.

The chain links TRBV7-7 to TRBJ2-5, with a weak D call TRBD2 (6 bases). The CDR3 covers 13 residues. V shed 5 bases and J shed 5 bases, with 12 bases lying between them. Germline assignment: CDR1 SSHAT and CDR2 FNYEAQ (reference sequence). This CDR3 reads CASSPRERETQYF. CDR3 in DNA: TGTGCCAGCAGCCCCCGGGAGCGGGAGACCCAGTACTTC.

The chain has TRBV7-2 and TRBJ2-1; D perhaps matches TRBD2 (7 bases). CDR3 length: 14 residues. V dropped 3 bases and J dropped 8 bases, with 14 bases sitting between them. CDR1 is SGHTA, CDR2 FQGNSA, per germline. CDR3 bases: TGTGCCAGCAGCTTCACGCGGGGGCTGTATGAGCAGTTCTTC. Translation gives CASSFTRGLYEQFF.

V and J are TRBV7-8 and TRBJ1-1, with D unresolved. Trimming removed 1 base from V and 4 bases from J, with 22 bases in between. The CDR3 spans 18 residues. Per the germline V gene, CDR1 is SGHVS and CDR2 is FQNEAQ. CDR3 region: CASSLESRVRGSGTEAFF. The CDR3, as DNA: TGTGCCAGCAGCTTAGAGAGTCGTGTGCGGGGTTCGGGCACTGAAGCTTTCTTT.

This chain connects TRBV7-9 to TRBJ2-1; 7 positions agree with TRBD2. Germline V CDR1 and CDR2: SEHNR, FQNEAQ (reference sequence). Germline trimming cut 5 bases from V and 4 bases from J; bases unmatched to any gene: 11. This CDR3 has 16 residues. CDR3: CASSRMGGGSYNEQFF. CDR3 sequence (DNA): TGTGCCAGCAGCCGGATGGGGGGGGGTAGTTACAATGAGCAGTTCTTC.

The J gene is TRBJ1-5, the V gene TRBV7-7; TRBD1 aligns across 9 bases. The germline CDR1 and CDR2 sequences are SSHAT and FNYEAQ (reference sequence). V was clipped by 6 bases and J by 2 bases; unmatched bases: 8. The CDR3 covers 16 residues. The CDR3 loop is CASRRRQGEGNQPQHF. CDR3 DNA: TGTGCCAGCAGGAGGAGACAGGGGGAAGGCAATCAGCCCCAGCATTTT.

The chain has TRBV10-1 and TRBJ2-7, with 9 positions matching TRBD1. With 5 bases clipped from V and 2 bases from J, the junction kept 1 base outside the gene matches. Germline-derived CDR1 and CDR2 are WNHNN and SYGVQD (reference sequence). The CDR3 consists of 13 residues. The CDR3 region is CASSRQGAYEQYF. In DNA form, the CDR3 reads TGCGCCAGCAGTCGACAGGGGGCCTACGAGCAGTACTTC.

The chain carries TRBV18 and TRBJ1-1, with D maybe TRBD1 (5 bases). V lost 1 base and J lost 1, with 25 bases in between. The germline V gene encodes CDR1 KGHSH and CDR2 LQKENI. The CDR3 is made up of 20 amino acids. Here the CDR3 reads CASSPREQGPRYGGNTEAFF. The CDR3 region has the DNA TGTGCCAGCTCACCACGGGAGCAGGGCCCCCGCTACGGGGGGAACACTGAAGCTTTCTTT.

The chain recombines TRBV4-1 with TRBJ2-3, with 12 bases that match TRBD2. This CDR3 has 18 amino acids. Germline V gene lookup returns CDR1 MGHRA and CDR2 YSYEKL. The V and J ends lost 1 base and 4 bases, in that order; junction bases with no gene match: 9. In DNA, the CDR3 is TGCGCCAGCAGCCAAGGACTAGCGGGAGTGAGGAGGGCAGATACGCAGTATTTT. It codes for CASSQGLAGVRRADTQYF.

The J gene is TRBJ1-2, the V gene TRBV27; D uncertain. V was cut by 3 bases and J by 7 bases, with 21 bases left in between. This CDR3 has 16 residues. Germline assignment: CDR1 MNHEY and CDR2 SMNVEV (reference sequence). The CDR3 DNA is TGTGCCAGCAGTTTGACCCCACTAAGTTTGGGTGGTGGCTACACCTTC. It yields the protein CASSLTPLSLGGGYTF.

V usage is TRBV6-5 and J usage is TRBJ2-5; D possibly corresponds to TRBD2 (6 bases). V was shortened by 6 bases and J by 2 bases, with 16 bases between the two germline ends. CDR1 MNHEY and CDR2 SVGAGI come from the germline V gene. The CDR3 totals 15 residues. CDR3 coding DNA: TGTGCCAGCAGGTTGCTTGCGGGACCTCAAGAGACCCAGTACTTC. Its protein product is CASRLLAGPQETQYF.

This clone was observed a single time. The chain joins TRBV11-3 to TRBJ1-5; the D is unclear. Germline V gene lookup returns CDR1 SGHNT and CDR2 YENEEA. The CDR3 consists of 16 residues. Trimming shortened V by 5 bases and J by 4 bases, and 18 bases separated the two germline ends. CDR3 amino acids: CASSLPHVLGNQPQHF. CDR3 nucleotide sequence: TGTGCCAGCAGCCTCCCCCACGTGCTCGGGAATCAGCCCCAGCATTTT. The full variable domain, in which reference TRBV11-3 and TRBJ1-5 provide the parts outside the CDR3, is EAGVVQSPRYKIIEKKQPVAFWCNPISGHNTLYWYLQNLGQGPELLIRYENEEAVDDSQLPKDRFSAERLKGVDSTLKIQPAELGDSAVYLCASSLPHVLGNQPQHFGDGTRLSIL.

This chain connects TRBV28 to TRBJ1-4; TRBD1 matches 9 bases. The CDR3 length is 15 residues. Germline trimming cut 6 bases from V and 8 bases from J; bases unmatched to any gene: 10. CDR1 and CDR2 (germline): MDHEN, SYDVKM. CDR3 DNA: TGTGCCAGCAGGACGGGACAGGGCTTCTCAGAAAAACTGTTTTTT. Residues: CASRTGQGFSEKLFF.

The gene calls are TRBV5-4 and TRBJ1-4, with 9 bases identical to TRBD1. CDR1 is SGHNT and CDR2 is YYREEE in the germline V gene (reference sequence). V lost 4 bases and J lost 5; bases outside the gene matches: 6. This CDR3 region has 15 residues. The CDR3 spells CASSGGTGPNEKLFF. The CDR3 bases are TGTGCCAGCAGCGGGGGGACAGGGCCAAATGAAAAACTGTTTTTT.

The rearrangement joins TRBV10-2 to TRBJ1-1, with no clear D. The CDR3 sequence is 14 residues long. Looked up from germline, CDR1 is WSHSY and CDR2 is SAAADI. Trimming removed 5 bases from V and 2 bases from J, with 12 bases in between. The CDR3 coding sequence is TGCGCCAGCAGTATATCAGGTGTAAACACTGAAGCTTTCTTT. It yields the protein CASSISGVNTEAFF.

The chain recombines TRBV4-2 with TRBJ1-1, with D perhaps matching TRBD1 (6 bases). V gave up 0 bases and J gave up 5 bases, with 10 bases separating them. The CDR3 sequence is 14 residues long. CDR1 is LGHNA, CDR2 YNFKEQ, per germline. CDR3 sequence reads: CASSQEGGGTEAFF. CDR3 bases: TGTGCCAGCAGCCAAGAGGGAGGGGGAACTGAAGCTTTCTTT.